The rows below give T cell receptor beta chains drawn from one sample of a study of OX40 agonist ivuxolimab in advanced cancers. Sequencing was performed with immunoSEQ multiplex PCR; in TCRdb, only in-frame clones are kept and a portion is missing. Of about 17,000 clones in the sample, about 83% were seen once. The material sequenced was CD4+ or CD8+ T cells sorted from blood, taken in a trial of the OX40 agonist ivuxolimab. Source of these receptors: an adult with an advanced solid tumor such as melanoma, head and neck, liver or kidney cancer. The CDR3 runs from the conserved cysteine through the conserved F or W. Each record gives: CDR3 length, V gene, J gene, D gene, clone size, CDR3 protein, CDR3 DNA. A D gene is named only where the DNA matches it firmly. Only part of the rows carry a size: once, few, many, or a class if the clone is expanded.

>15|TRBV14|TRBJ2-3|.|.
CASSQSHRSRDTQYF
TGTGCCAGCAGCCAATCACATAGGAGTAGAGATACGCAGTATTTT
>15|TRBV28|TRBJ2-7|TRBD2|.
CASRELAGVHYEQYF
TGTGCCAGCAGAGAGCTAGCGGGAGTTCACTACGAGCAGTACTTC
>13|TRBV5-1|TRBJ2-1|.|.
CASGGVLYNEQFF
TGCGCCAGCGGAGGGGTCCTTTACAATGAGCAGTTCTTC
>15|TRBV2|TRBJ1-4|.|.
CASSLSLATNEKLFF
TGTGCCAGCAGTCTTTCACTCGCAACTAATGAAAAACTGTTTTTT
>19|TRBV10-3|TRBJ2-1|.|.
CAISESTGGPSGRSNEQFF
TGTGCCATCAGTGAGTCGACAGGGGGCCCTAGCGGGAGATCCAATGAGCAGTTCTTC
>15|TRBV2|TRBJ1-1|.|.
CASRAETVMNTEAFF
TGTGCCAGCAGAGCCGAGACAGTTATGAACACTGAAGCTTTCTTT
>16|TRBV11-2|TRBJ2-7|TRBD2|.
CASSLGLAAGGHEQYF
TGTGCCAGCAGCTTAGGTCTAGCGGCGGGAGGCCACGAGCAGTACTTC
>15|TRBV6-4|TRBJ2-1|.|.
CASSEEGGNYNEQFF
TGTGCCAGCAGTGAAGAGGGGGGGAATTACAATGAGCAGTTCTTC
>14|TRBV9|TRBJ2-1|TRBD2|once
CASSRSGREDEQFF
TGTGCCAGCAGCCGTAGCGGGAGAGAGGATGAGCAGTTCTTC
>17|TRBV5-6|TRBJ2-5|.|.
CASSLRTGSLLRETQYF
TGTGCCAGCAGCTTGCGAACCGGGTCTCTACTCCGGGAGACCCAGTACTTC
>12|TRBV5-1|TRBJ1-2|.|.
CASSPGGAGYTF
TGCGCCAGCAGCCCGGGGGGGGCTGGCTACACCTTC